This TCR beta chain appears in the sequencing data of a study of blood T cells in healthy people across ages. Points from the study as a whole: Researchers report that TCR beta diversity correlated strongly with naive T cell percentage. Fewer expanded clones and more diversity marked long-lived versus aged donors.

This clonotype was observed a handful of times. Its antigen remains unknown. Those donating, healthy Caucasian individuals from Russia, were aged roughly 6 to 95. Total RNA extraction produced at least 5.5 micrograms (per sample) for the study. Germline CDR1 is MNHEY and CDR2 is SVGEGT. V was clipped by 1 base and J by 1 base, with 5 bases between them. The CDR3 extends over 15 amino acids. Alongside a J-beta primer mix, a sample-barcoded 5' primer served in a second PCR lasting about 7 to 11 cycles. MiXCR, applied by TCRdb to the 5' RACE reads, yields one record per CDR3 protein. Of approximately 600,000 distinct CDR3 sequences in the sample, around 54% were seen once.

The sample consisted of blood. This chain links TRBV6-2 or TRBV6-3 with TRBJ2-6; D ambiguous. This clonotype was sampled from a man aged 55-75 years in good health. The CDR3 protein is CASSYFVSGANVLTF. As DNA, the CDR3 is TGTGCCAGCAGTTACTTTGTATCTGGGGCCAACGTCCTGACTTTC.